A selection of T cell receptor beta chains follows, all from one sample in a study of T cells in Graves' hyperthyroidism and ophthalmopathy. MiXCR, applied by TCRdb to the multiplex PCR reads, yields one record per CDR3 protein. The sample includes about 840,000 distinct CDR3 sequences, about 38% seen only once; the top ten take 7% to 10%. Sequencing was done on a sample of blood. Receptors originate from a man between 18 and 29 years old with Graves' hyperthyroidism. The CDR3 runs from the conserved cysteine through the conserved F or W. D genes are given only for firm matches. Clone size is shown for a subset of rows, as once, few, many or a class of expanded clone.

v_gene,len,abundance,j_gene,d_gene,CDR3nt,CDR3aa
TRBV7-2,16,once,TRBJ2-5,.,TGTGCCAGCAGCCCCATAGGGGGGGCTAAGGGAGAGACCCAGTACTTC,CASSPIGGAKGETQYF
TRBV10-3,12,.,TRBJ1-6,TRBD1,TGTGCCACCGGGACAGTTAGATCACCCCTCCACTTT,CATGTVRSPLHF
TRBV25-1,14,.,TRBJ1-2,TRBD1,TGTGCCAGCAGGACAGGGGGCGCCGGGTATGGCTACACCTTC,CASRTGGAGYGYTF
TRBV10-3,18,.,TRBJ2-7,TRBD2,TGTGCCAGCAGTGAGAGAGGCGGTAGCGGGCTACCCTCGATCGAGCAGTACTTC,CASSERGGSGLPSIEQYF
TRBV20-1,14,once,TRBJ2-7,TRBD2,TGCGGTGCTAGCGGAGGAGGGAGAGGCGACGAGCAGTACTTC,CGASGGGRGDEQYF
TRBV7-2,16,few,TRBJ2-5,.,TGTGCCAGCAGCCTCGCCCCTCTCGGGGTCCAAGAGACCCAGTACTTC,CASSLAPLGVQETQYF
TRBV5-1,13,many,TRBJ2-2,TRBD2,TGCGCCAGCAGCTCAGCGGGAGCCGGGGAGCTGTTTTTT,CASSSAGAGELFF
TRBV7-9,15,.,TRBJ1-1,.,TGTGCCAGCAGCCCCGGACAGCTTACGAACACTGAAGCTTTCTTT,CASSPGQLTNTEAFF
TRBV7-8,14,many,TRBJ1-5,.,TGTGCCAGCAGCTTAGCAAGGGGGAATCAGCCCCAGCATTTT,CASSLARGNQPQHF
TRBV25-1,17,.,TRBJ2-6,.,TGTGCCAGCAGTGATCCCGGCCAGTACTCTGGGGCCAACGTCCTGACTTTC,CASSDPGQYSGANVLTF
TRBV7-3,13,many,TRBJ2-7,TRBD2,TGTGCCAGCAGCGTGACTAGCTGCTGCGAGCAGTACTTC,CASSVTSCCEQYF
TRBV7-9,15,.,TRBJ2-2,.,TGCGCCAGCAGCCAAGCCCCTGGGGTCACCGGGGAGCTGTTTTTT,CASSQAPGVTGELFF
TRBV29-1,14,.,TRBJ2-3,.,TGCAGCGTTGAGGCCCAAGGGGGCACAGATACGCAGTATTTT,CSVEAQGGTDTQYF
TRBV7-9,15,few,TRBJ2-2,.,TGTGCCAGCAGCTTAAGGGGGACCGTGGCCGGGGAGCTGTTTTTT,CASSLRGTVAGELFF
TRBV2,16,few,TRBJ2-5,TRBD2,TGTGCCAGCAGGGAGCGGGGGGGCGGATTTCAAGAGACCCAGTACTTC,CASRERGGGFQETQYF
TRBV9,15,few,TRBJ2-2,.,TGTGCCAGCAGCGCGACCGGGCGGAGCACCGGGGAGCTGTTTTTT,CASSATGRSTGELFF
TRBV24-1,12,many,TRBJ1-1,.,TGTGCCACCAGTGATCTGGCCGGAAAAGCTTTCTTT,CATSDLAGKAFF
TRBV27,12,.,TRBJ1-2,.,TGTGCCAGCAGTTCCGGGGGCAGTGGCTACACCTTC,CASSSGGSGYTF